The 4 T cell receptor beta chains listed next were all sequenced from one sample in a study of cytomegalovirus exposure and HLA in healthy donors. In the PCR, 60 Vbeta and 13 Jbeta primers were used. Sequencing used immunoSEQ multiplex PCR; TCRdb keeps in-frame clones, though not all of them. The sample includes some 92,000 clones, approximately 80% of them seen just once. The material sequenced was PBMCs. The receptors were sampled from a man younger than 40 in good health and CMV-seronegative.

This chain links TRBV7-9 with TRBJ2-5; tentative D call: TRBD2 (6 bases). The CDR3 spans 14 residues. Deletions cut 5 bases from V and 5 bases from J, with 15 bases between. From germline, CDR1 is SEHNR and CDR2 FQNEAQ (reference sequence). The CDR3 region has the DNA TGTGCCAGCAGCCACATCGGGAGCCCGGAGACCCAGTACTTC. This gives the protein CASSHIGSPETQYF.

The CDR3 sequence: CASTERGVNQPQHF. CDR3 DNA sequence: TGTGCCAGCACCGAACGGGGGGTTAATCAGCCCCAGCATTTT. V gene TRBV2 combines with J gene TRBJ1-5; a possible D gene is TRBD1 (5 bases). Deletions cut 7 bases from V and 4 bases from J, with 14 bases between. Germline loops: CDR1 SNHLY, CDR2 FYNNEI. The CDR3 is 14 residues long. The variable domain in full, completed from reference TRBV2 and TRBJ1-5, reads EPEVTQTPSHQVTQMGQEVILRCVPISNHLYFYWYRQILGQKVEFLVSFYNNEISEKSEIFDDQFSVERPDGSNFTLKIRSTKLEDSAMYFCASTERGVNQPQHFGDGTRLSIL.

The genes are TRBV18 and TRBJ2-2, with 7 bases lining up with TRBD1. This CDR3 comprises 13 residues. V lost 3 bases, J lost 7 bases, and 2 bases stayed unmatched. Germline V gene lookup returns CDR1 KGHSH and CDR2 LQKENI. The CDR3 reads CASSPRDSGELFF. The CDR3 bases are TGTGCCAGCTCACCCCGGGACAGCGGGGAGCTGTTTTTT.

The chain has TRBV6-1 and TRBJ2-1; a possible D gene is TRBD2 (5 bases). The CDR3 sequence is 13 residues long. Germline CDR1 reads MNHNS; CDR2 reads SASEGT. The V gene lost 8 bases and the J gene lost 4 bases, with 12 bases spanning the gap. The CDR3 spells CASGRTAYNEQFF. The CDR3 DNA follows: TGTGCCAGCGGGAGAACAGCGTACAATGAGCAGTTCTTC.